The 25 T cell receptor beta chains in this list originate from one sample, sequenced in a study of immune heterogeneity within non-small cell lung tumors. The template for each sample was 500 to 700 ng of genomic DNA, which had been extracted from bulk tumor tissue. Several biopsies were spaced far apart within each primary tumor and obtained as surgery took place. Each patient presented with untreated, newly diagnosed non-small cell lung cancer and received curative surgery. A first 10-cycle multiplex round used 32 V-gene and 13 J-gene primers on TCR beta CDR3. One entry per CDR3 protein, called by TCRdb with MiXCR from the multiplex PCR reads. The data contain 20,000 to 25,000 distinct CDR3 sequences, more than 25% of them singletons. Sequenced sample: lung tumor tissue. These TCRs come from a man aged 35 to 55 with non-small cell lung cancer.

This clonotype was recorded many times. This chain connects TRBV12-3 or TRBV12-4 to TRBJ1-3; D not certain. This CDR3 is built from 14 residues. The V end was cut by 3 bases, the J end by 2 bases, with 8 bases between. The CDR3 DNA is TGTGCCAGCAGTTTGGTGGTCCCTGGAAACACCATATATTTT. It is translated as CASSLVVPGNTIYF.

This clonotype was observed many times. CDR3 in amino acids: CAWSEQNYGYTF. CDR3 sequence (DNA): TGTGCCTGGAGTGAACAGAACTATGGCTACACCTTC. The chain uses TRBV30 and TRBJ1-2; no clear D. The V end lost 1 base, the J end lost 2 bases, and 5 bases lay between the germline ends. Germline values: CDR1 GTSNPN, CDR2 SVGIG (reference sequence). CDR3 size: 12 residues.

In its sample, this clonotype ranks as medium-sized. V gene TRBV19 combines with J gene TRBJ2-1, with TRBD2 matching over 9 bases. The CDR3 extends over 15 amino acids. The ends lost 6 bases at V and 10 bases at J; junction bases unmatched: 13. Germline V gene sequence: CDR1 LNHDA, CDR2 SQIVND (reference sequence). The CDR3 protein is CASRKTASGAGEQFF. Written as DNA, the CDR3 is TGTGCCAGTAGGAAAACAGCTAGCGGGGCTGGGGAGCAGTTCTTC.

This clonotype was observed once. The genes are TRBV6-2 or TRBV6-3 and TRBJ2-5; 8 positions agree with TRBD1. The trim removed 9 bases at V and 5 bases at J, leaving 8 bases unmatched. The CDR3 runs to 13 residues. Germline lookup yields CDR1 MNHEY and CDR2 SVGEGT. Here the CDR3 DNA reads TGTGCCAGTGCCCAGGGGGCTTTCGAGACCCAGTACTTC. Translated, it gives CASAQGAFETQYF.

This chain connects TRBV19 to TRBJ1-5; TRBD1 might be the D (5 bases). Trimming stripped 5 bases from V and 0 bases from J, with 17 bases between. CDR1 and CDR2 from the germline V gene are LNHDA and SQIVND (reference sequence). The CDR3 contains 17 residues. CDR3 amino acids: CASSSSDRRYSNQPQHF. In nucleotides, the CDR3 is TGTGCCAGTAGTTCCTCCGACAGAAGATATAGCAATCAGCCCCAGCATTTT.

Concerning this clonotype itself: A junction end diverges from the germline sequence, so it may reflect a read error. The rearrangement joins TRBV28 to TRBJ1-2; D may be TRBD1 (5 bases). Germline V gives CDR1 MDHEN, CDR2 SYDVKM. CDR3 length equals 14 residues. Here the CDR3 reads CASSQGKGNYSYTF. The DNA of the CDR3 is TGTGCCAGCAGTCAGGGAAAGGGCAACTATAGCTACACCTTC.

This clonotype was detected only a few times. The chain uses TRBV24-1 and TRBJ2-5; maybe TRBD1 (6 bases). Trimming pared 3 bases from V and 5 bases from J, leaving 9 bases between. CDR1 and CDR2 from the germline V gene are KGHDR and SFDVKD. The CDR3 sequence is 13 residues long. The CDR3 is CATSDQGRETQYF. The DNA of the CDR3 is TGTGCCACCAGTGATCAGGGGCGGGAGACCCAGTACTTC.

In this sample, this clonotype turned up many times. This chain uses TRBV5-6 with TRBJ1-2; TRBD1 might be the D (5 bases). V gave up 7 bases and J gave up 2 bases, with 15 bases separating them. The CDR3 consists of 14 residues. Germline V lookup: CDR1 SGHDT, CDR2 YYEEEE. CDR3: CASASGGINYGYTF. The CDR3 coding sequence is TGTGCCAGCGCTTCGGGGGGTATAAACTATGGCTACACCTTC. Full variable domain (rest looked up from reference TRBV5-6 and TRBJ1-2): DAGVTQSPTHLIKTRGQQVTLRCSPKSGHDTVSWYQQALGQGPQFIFQYYEEEERQRGNFPDRFSGHQFPNYSSELNVNALLLGDSALYLCASASGGINYGYTFGSGTRLTVV.

This clonotype was recorded a few times. The V and J genes are TRBV6-2 or TRBV6-3 and TRBJ2-2; no definite D call. This CDR3 is 15 amino acids long. Trimming shortened V by 4 bases and J by 5 bases, and 14 bases separated the two germline ends. CDR1 MNHEY and CDR2 SVGEGT come from the germline V gene. CDR3 coding DNA: TGTGCCAGCAGTTGGACGGCGACGAGGACCGGGGAGCTGTTTTTT. As protein: CASSWTATRTGELFF.

This clonotype appeared many times. This sequence joins TRBV5-1 and TRBJ1-3; D call uncertain. Deletions cut 0 bases from V and 0 bases from J, with 7 bases between. Germline V gives CDR1 SGHRS, CDR2 YFSETQ. The CDR3 has 15 residues. CDR3 sequence (DNA): TGCGCCAGCAGCTTGGATGGCAGCTCTGGAAACACCATATATTTT. Its translation is CASSLDGSSGNTIYF.

In its sample, this clonotype ranks as medium-sized. The V gene is TRBV7-9, the J gene TRBJ2-7, with D possibly matching TRBD2 (5 bases). This CDR3 region has 13 residues. V was clipped by 5 bases and J by 5 bases, with 13 bases between them. Per germline, CDR1 SEHNR and CDR2 FQNEAQ (reference sequence). The CDR3 nucleotides are TGTGCCAGCAGCCCCGGGGTAGACCACGAGCAGTACTTC. Encoded protein: CASSPGVDHEQYF.

This rearrangement joins TRBV11-3 to TRBJ2-5; 8 positions match TRBD2. V shed 5 bases, J shed 5 bases, and the junction held 13 bases outside the gene matches. The CDR3 has 16 residues. Germline loops: CDR1 SGHNT, CDR2 YENEEA. The CDR3 nucleotides read TGTGCCAGCAGCCTATATAAGCGGGAGAGTCGGGAGACCCAGTACTTC. Translation: CASSLYKRESRETQYF.

This clonotype was picked up many times. The chain links TRBV15 to TRBJ2-7; 9 positions match TRBD1. The CDR3 consists of 15 residues. With V trimmed by 5 bases and J by 1 base, 6 bases remained unmatched. Germline CDR1 LNHNV, CDR2 YYDKDF (reference sequence). The CDR3 sequence is CATSGRGQGSYEQYF. The CDR3 DNA sequence: TGTGCCACCAGCGGGCGGGGACAGGGATCCTACGAGCAGTACTTC.

Judged by abundance, this clonotype is medium-sized. The chain uses TRBV19 and TRBJ2-1; 14 nucleotides align to TRBD2. There are 15 residues in the CDR3. The V gene end was trimmed by 6 bases and the J gene end by 8 bases; junction bases not matched to a gene: 6. Germline CDR1 is LNHDA and CDR2 is SQIVND (reference sequence). The CDR3 sequence is CASRPGLAGVYEQFF. The CDR3 DNA sequence: TGTGCCAGTAGACCGGGACTAGCGGGAGTCTATGAGCAGTTCTTC.

This clonotype has at least ten counts. CDR3 in amino acids: CASSSGTNREQYF. The CDR3 DNA is TGTGCCAGCAGCTCAGGGACCAACCGCGAGCAGTACTTC. This chain joins TRBV7-9 and TRBJ2-7; D is tentatively TRBD1 or TRBD2 (5 bases each). V lost 4 bases, J lost 6 bases, and 13 bases lay in between. The CDR3 is 13 residues long. Germline V lookup: CDR1 SEHNR, CDR2 FQNEAQ (reference sequence).

This clonotype was recorded a few times. It may be a read error: a sequence one base away is much more abundant. The chain is built from TRBV13 and TRBJ1-4, with 7 bases identical to TRBD1. The CDR3 loop spans 16 amino acids. With 3 bases clipped from V and 7 bases from J, the junction kept 11 bases outside the gene matches. Germline values: CDR1 PRHDT, CDR2 FYEKMQ (reference sequence). The CDR3 reads CASSLRRGHGVEKLFF. The DNA of the CDR3 is TGTGCCAGCAGCTTGCGGAGGGGGCACGGGGTTGAAAAACTGTTTTTT.

The V and J genes are TRBV29-1 and TRBJ2-4; D is possibly TRBD1 (6 bases). The CDR3 totals 14 residues. CDR1 is SQVTM, CDR2 ANQGSEA, per germline. Trimming stripped 4 bases from V and 5 bases from J, with 15 bases between. This CDR3 is CSVGLARGQNIQYF. CDR3 bases: TGCAGCGTTGGTCTTGCCAGGGGCCAAAACATTCAGTACTTC.

This clonotype was picked up many times. The V and J genes are TRBV12-3 or TRBV12-4 and TRBJ1-2; D possibly corresponds to TRBD1 (5 bases). The germline V and J ends were trimmed by 6 bases and 5 bases, with 25 bases remaining between them. The length of the CDR3 is 17 residues. The chain's CDR3 is CASSRAPQWGAGYGYTF. Written as DNA, the CDR3 is TGTGCCAGCAGCCGCGCCCCTCAGTGGGGCGCCGGGTATGGCTACACCTTC.

This clonotype was observed a few times. The CDR3 here is CASSLYYGYTF. CDR3 bases: TGTGCCAGCAGCTTATACTATGGCTACACCTTC. The V gene is TRBV7-9, the J gene TRBJ1-2, with D hard to call. The germline V and J ends were trimmed by 2 bases and 3 bases, with 1 base remaining between them. Germline values: CDR1 SEHNR, CDR2 FQNEAQ (reference sequence). This CDR3 has 11 amino acids.

This clonotype was recorded at least ten times. The chain links TRBV5-6 to TRBJ2-7, with D possibly being TRBD2 (6 bases). Deletions cut 2 bases from V and 6 bases from J, with 21 bases between. This CDR3 is built from 16 residues. Germline V gene lookup returns CDR1 SGHDT and CDR2 YYEEEE. The CDR3: CASSLRQEGSRSEQYF. As DNA, the CDR3 is TGTGCCAGCAGCTTAAGGCAGGAGGGTAGTAGGAGCGAGCAGTACTTC.

At least ten counts were recorded for this clonotype. The chain employs TRBV18 and TRBJ1-5; D uncertain. Trimming shortened V by 4 bases and J by 6 bases, and 13 bases separated the two germline ends. Germline V CDR1 and CDR2: KGHSH, LQKENI. The CDR3 loop spans 14 amino acids. CDR3 nucleotide sequence: TGTGCCAGCTCACAATCAGAGGGTCGTCAGCCCCAGCATTTT. Amino acid sequence: CASSQSEGRQPQHF. Filled out from reference TRBV18 and TRBJ1-5, the complete variable domain reads NAGVMQNPRHLVRRRGQEARLRCSPMKGHSHVYWYRQLPEEGLKFMVYLQKENIIDESGMPKERFSAEFPKEGPSILRIQQVVRGDSAAYFCASSQSEGRQPQHFGDGTRLSIL.

This clonotype was observed a few times. The gene calls are TRBV7-9 and TRBJ2-2; D unclear. The V end was cut by 3 bases, the J end by 5 bases, with 10 bases between. The CDR3 runs 14 residues. CDR1 SEHNR and CDR2 FQNEAQ come from the germline V gene (reference sequence). The CDR3 coding sequence is TGTGCCAGCAGCTTGTTCTTGGGTACCGGGGAGCTGTTTTTT. Translated, it gives CASSLFLGTGELFF.

The rearrangement uses TRBV11-3 and TRBJ1-1, with D perhaps matching TRBD1 (5 bases). Germline values: CDR1 SGHNT, CDR2 YENEEA. The CDR3 has 12 amino acids. Trimming stripped 5 bases from V and 10 bases from J, with 14 bases between. CDR3 region: CASSPRTWGAFF. CDR3 nucleotide sequence: TGTGCCAGCAGCCCGCGGACATGGGGAGCTTTCTTT.

The V call is TRBV7-3, the J call TRBJ1-2; D is unresolved. This CDR3 is built from 14 residues. Trimming pared 5 bases from V and 3 bases from J, leaving 13 bases between. Per the germline V gene, CDR1 is SGHTA and CDR2 is FQGTGA. This CDR3 reads CASSRHPGDYGYTF. CDR3 nucleotides: TGTGCCAGCAGCCGACATCCTGGAGACTATGGCTACACCTTC.

Only a few counts were recorded for this clonotype. V usage is TRBV5-6 and J usage is TRBJ2-3, with 15 bases aligning to TRBD2. Per the germline V gene, CDR1 is SGHDT and CDR2 is YYEEEE. The CDR3 loop spans 20 amino acids. J lost 0 bases, V lost 1 base, and 9 bases had no gene match. Here the CDR3 reads CASSLLGLAGGSASTDTQYF. The DNA for the CDR3 is TGTGCCAGCAGCTTGTTGGGACTAGCGGGAGGCTCCGCTAGCACAGATACGCAGTATTTT.